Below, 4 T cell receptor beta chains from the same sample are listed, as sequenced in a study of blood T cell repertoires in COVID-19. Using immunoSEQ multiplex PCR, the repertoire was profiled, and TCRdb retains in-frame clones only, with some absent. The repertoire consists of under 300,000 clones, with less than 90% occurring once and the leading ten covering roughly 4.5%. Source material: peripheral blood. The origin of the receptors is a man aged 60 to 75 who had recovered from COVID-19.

The CDR3 loop reads CASHSKRGAQETQYF. The CDR3 DNA reads as TGTGCCAGCCATTCGAAGCGGGGGGCACAAGAGACCCAGTACTTC. The chain joins TRBV18 to TRBJ2-5; TRBD2 matches at 9 bases. Germline V lookup: CDR1 KGHSH, CDR2 LQKENI. With V trimmed by 8 bases and J by 2 bases, 9 bases remained unmatched. This CDR3 has 15 residues.

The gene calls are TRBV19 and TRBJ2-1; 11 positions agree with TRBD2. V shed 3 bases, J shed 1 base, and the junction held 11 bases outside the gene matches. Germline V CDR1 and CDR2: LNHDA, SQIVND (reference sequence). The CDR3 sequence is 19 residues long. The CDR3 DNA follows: TGTGCCAGTAGTATTTTAGCGGGAGGGCCCGGGAGGTCCTACAATGAGCAGTTCTTC. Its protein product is CASSILAGGPGRSYNEQFF.

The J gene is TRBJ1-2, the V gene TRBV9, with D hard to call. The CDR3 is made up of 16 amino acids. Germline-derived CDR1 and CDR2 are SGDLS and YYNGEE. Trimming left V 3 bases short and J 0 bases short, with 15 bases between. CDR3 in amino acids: CASSGGAVPTNYGYTF. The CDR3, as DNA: TGTGCCAGCAGCGGCGGAGCCGTACCAACTAACTATGGCTACACCTTC.

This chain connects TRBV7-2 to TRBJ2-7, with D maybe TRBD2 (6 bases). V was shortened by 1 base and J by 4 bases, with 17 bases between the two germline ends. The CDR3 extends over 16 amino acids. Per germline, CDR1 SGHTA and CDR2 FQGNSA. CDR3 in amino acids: CASSLDGGALWYEQYF. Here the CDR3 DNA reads TGTGCCAGCAGCTTAGATGGAGGGGCGCTTTGGTACGAGCAGTACTTC.